This T cell receptor (beta chain) was sequenced in a study of STAT5B mutations in CD4+ large granular lymphocyte leukemia. Findings and caveats of the study: Patient CD4-sorted repertoires looked more clonal than healthy CD4+ repertoires, even without putative leukemic clones.

TCRdb's table, derived via immunoSEQ multiplex PCR, lists solely in-frame clones and lacks some. Of approximately 33,000 clones listed, over 65% are singletons. Germline V gene data show CDR1 as SQVTM and CDR2 as ANQGSEA. Trimming removed 4 bases from V and 3 bases from J, with 16 bases in between. CDR3 length equals 14 residues. Details on this clone: What it recognizes is unknown.

Healthy controls were blood donor buffy coats. The clonotype originates from a human donor in good health. The material sequenced was CD4+ T cells from blood buffy coats. The chain carries TRBV29-1 and TRBJ2-7; D gene unclear. The CDR3 protein is CSVGAVGRIYEQYF. In nucleotides, the CDR3 is TGCAGCGTTGGCGCCGTAGGACGGATCTACGAGCAGTACTTC.